These 31 T cell receptor beta chains share one sample of origin, sequenced in a study of T cell repertoires in cytomegalovirus infection. One entry per CDR3 protein, called by TCRdb with MiXCR from the reads. The sample shows about a million distinct CDR3 sequences, about a third of them seen only once. No antigen has been assigned to these receptors. The material was cultured CD8+ T cells from PBMCs, obtained from culture after CMV antigen stimulation. The receptors were gathered from a human donor in good health (CMV status not recorded). Some clones in this sample may be carry-over from other donors' samples.

This clonotype was detected a few times. This chain uses TRBV10-3 with TRBJ1-2; D gene uncertain. The V gene lost 7 bases and the J gene lost 6 bases, with 12 bases spanning the gap. CDR1 and CDR2 (germline): ENHRY, SYGVKD. The CDR3 sequence is 12 residues long. CDR3 DNA sequence: TGTGCCATCACCCCGGACGGGGATGGCTACACCTTC. Translated: CAITPDGDGYTF.

The table lists this clonotype with a few counts. This sequence joins TRBV12-3 or TRBV12-4 and TRBJ1-2, with D uncertain. The CDR3 extends over 14 amino acids. Trimming removed 2 bases from V and 8 bases from J, with 15 bases in between. CDR3 DNA sequence: TGTGCCAGCAGTTTAATCTCCGGGTCTGTGGGCTACACCTTC. Its translation: CASSLISGSVGYTF.

This clonotype has a handful of counts. The rearrangement joins TRBV7-9 to TRBJ2-2; TRBD1 might be the D (6 bases). The V end was cut by 7 bases, the J end by 1 base, with 16 bases between. The CDR3 is 16 residues long. Germline V gene sequence: CDR1 SEHNR, CDR2 FQNEAQ (reference sequence). The CDR3 DNA follows: TGTGCCAGCATCCCCCGGGACAAACGGAACACCGGGGAGCTGTTTTTT. Translating it yields CASIPRDKRNTGELFF.

This clonotype was picked up many times. The chain combines TRBV7-6 with TRBJ1-2; TRBD1 matches 12 bases. V shed 5 bases, J shed 8 bases, and the junction held 6 bases outside the gene matches. The germline CDR1 and CDR2 sequences are SGHVS and FNYEAQ. The CDR3 runs to 14 residues. The CDR3 nucleotides read TGTGCCAGCAGCCCGGGACAGGGGGCCAAAGGCTACACCTTC. Translating it yields CASSPGQGAKGYTF.

This clonotype was observed a single time. This may come from a read error, since a much larger clone is one base off. V and J are TRBV7-2 and TRBJ2-1, with 7 nucleotides matching TRBD1. CDR3 length: 16 amino acids. The V and J ends lost 1 base and 6 bases, in that order; junction bases with no gene match: 9. Germline CDR1 is SGHTA and CDR2 is FQGNSA. The CDR3 sequence: CASSLGSQGLCNEQFF. CDR3 bases: TGTGCCAGCAGCTTAGGATCACAGGGGCTCTGCAATGAGCAGTTCTTC.

This clonotype occurred a few times. The V call is TRBV5-6, the J call TRBJ2-2; a possible D gene is TRBD1 (5 bases). The V end was cut by 0 bases, the J end by 7 bases, with 7 bases between. Germline CDR1 and CDR2: SGHDT and YYEEEE. This CDR3 has 13 amino acids. CDR3 DNA: TGTGCCAGCAGCTTGGGGGGCCGCGGGGAGCTGTTTTTT. Its protein product is CASSLGGRGELFF.

This clonotype was counted only a few times. The chain recombines TRBV6-2 or TRBV6-3 with TRBJ2-7, with D unclear. This CDR3 is 16 amino acids long. The germline V gene has CDR1 MNHEY and CDR2 SVGEGT. V was trimmed by 5 bases and J by 0 bases, leaving 17 bases between them. CDR3: CASSRLRVRSSYEQYV. The CDR3 DNA sequence: TGTGCCAGCAGTCGACTCAGAGTCAGGAGCTCCTACGAGCAGTACGTC.

This chain joins TRBV6-5 and TRBJ2-1; TRBD2 aligns across 10 bases. Germline lookup yields CDR1 MNHEY and CDR2 SVGAGI. Trimming cost V 10 bases and J 12 bases; bases outside gene matches: 9. The CDR3 runs to 12 residues. The CDR3 region is CATSSGGWGQFF. The CDR3, as DNA: TGTGCCACCTCTAGCGGGGGCTGGGGGCAGTTCTTC.

This clonotype was counted many times. The V call is TRBV7-2, the J call TRBJ2-5, with 8 nucleotides matching TRBD1. Germline V lookup: CDR1 SGHTA, CDR2 FQGNSA. The CDR3 consists of 14 residues. V lost 5 bases and J lost 6; bases outside the gene matches: 8. The CDR3 is CASSTTGEMQTQYF. The CDR3 DNA reads as TGTGCCAGCAGCACGACAGGGGAAATGCAGACCCAGTACTTC.

This sequence joins TRBV12-5 and TRBJ1-1; D possibly corresponds to TRBD1 (6 bases). CDR1 and CDR2 from the germline V gene are LGHNT and FRNRAP. V was cut by 6 bases and J by 5 bases, with 16 bases left in between. The CDR3 contains 14 residues. CDR3 sequence: CASGPGTSGTEAFF. The CDR3 nucleotides read TGTGCTAGTGGACCCGGGACAAGTGGGACTGAAGCTTTCTTT. Full variable domain (outside the CDR3, taken from reference TRBV12-5 and TRBJ1-1): DARVTQTPRHKVTEMGQEVTMRCQPILGHNTVFWYRQTMMQGLELLAYFRNRAPLDDSGMPKDRFSAEMPDATLATLKIQPSEPRDSAVYFCASGPGTSGTEAFFGQGTRLTVV.

The chain joins TRBV11-2 to TRBJ2-2; the D gene is possibly TRBD2 (5 bases). The germline CDR1 and CDR2 sequences are SGHAT and FQNNGV. This CDR3 is built from 15 residues. V shed 7 bases and J shed 4 bases, with 16 bases lying between them. CDR3 protein: CASIPPLTSTGELFF. The CDR3 DNA follows: TGTGCCAGCATCCCGCCCCTTACTAGCACCGGGGAGCTGTTTTTT.

The chain joins TRBV6-1 to TRBJ1-2, with D possibly TRBD1 on 6 matching bases. The CDR3 is 16 residues long. From germline, CDR1 is MNHNS and CDR2 SASEGT. With 0 bases removed from V and 5 bases from J, the gap between germline ends came to 16 bases. CDR3 nucleotides: TGTGCCAGCAGTGAAGCCCTTTATGACAGGAGATATGGCTACACCTTC. It translates to CASSEALYDRRYGYTF.

The chain combines TRBV19 with TRBJ2-1; 10 bases map to TRBD1. Germline CDR1 LNHDA, CDR2 SQIVND (reference sequence). The CDR3 is 14 amino acids. V lost 5 bases to trimming and J lost 9 bases; unmatched junction nucleotides: 7. The CDR3 region is CASSGWTGGGEQFF. The DNA of the CDR3 is TGTGCCAGTAGTGGGTGGACAGGGGGGGGTGAGCAGTTCTTC.

This clonotype showed up many times. J is TRBJ2-7 and V is TRBV6-1; 10 nucleotides match TRBD1. The CDR3 sequence is 15 residues long. Losses at the gene ends were 6 bases for V and 2 bases for J; bases not matched to a gene: 7. CDR1 is MNHNS, CDR2 SASEGT, per germline. CDR3 sequence (DNA): TGTGCCAGCAGGGGGACAGGGGTCCAGACCTACGAGCAGTACGTC. Protein sequence: CASRGTGVQTYEQYV.

This clonotype was recorded a few times. V usage is TRBV2 and J usage is TRBJ1-3; D is perhaps TRBD1 (5 bases). The germline CDR1 and CDR2 sequences are SNHLY and FYNNEI. CDR3 length: 12 residues. V was pared by 7 bases and J by 5 bases, with 9 bases between. The CDR3 region has the DNA TGTGCCAGCATCGAGGGGAGAAACACCATATATTTT. Encoded protein: CASIEGRNTIYF.

The rearrangement joins TRBV9 to TRBJ1-1, with D possibly matching TRBD1 (5 bases). V was pared by 7 bases and J by 4 bases, with 8 bases between. The CDR3 totals 11 residues. Germline assignment: CDR1 SGDLS and CDR2 YYNGEE. CDR3 in amino acids: CASGGVTEAFF. The CDR3 nucleotides are TGTGCCAGCGGAGGGGTCACTGAAGCTTTCTTT.

This clonotype was found many times. This chain links TRBV28 with TRBJ1-2, with 7 bases fitting TRBD1. V lost 8 bases to trimming and J lost 6 bases; unmatched junction nucleotides: 12. Germline loops: CDR1 MDHEN, CDR2 SYDVKM. This CDR3 comprises 14 residues. For the CDR3, the DNA is TGTGCCAGCTGTGGCAGGGGGAAATTCGATGGCTACACCTTC. It is translated as CASCGRGKFDGYTF.

The chain has TRBV15 and TRBJ1-5; 9 nucleotides match TRBD1. V dropped 0 bases and J dropped 1; count of bases not matched to a gene: 4. This CDR3 has 17 amino acids. The germline V gene encodes CDR1 LNHNV and CDR2 YYDKDF (reference sequence). The CDR3 sequence is CATSRDPGQGSNQPQHF. CDR3 bases: TGTGCCACCAGCAGAGATCCCGGACAGGGGAGCAATCAGCCCCAGCATTTT.

There are a few counts of this clonotype. This chain uses TRBV28 with TRBJ2-3; D is ambiguous. Germline loops: CDR1 MDHEN, CDR2 SYDVKM. The V end was cut by 4 bases, the J end by 5 bases, with 7 bases between. The CDR3 loop spans 12 amino acids. The CDR3, as DNA: TGTGCCAGCAGTTATTGGGAAGATACGCAGTATTTT. It translates to CASSYWEDTQYF.

This clonotype turned up a few times. One end of the junction does not line up with germline, which may come from a read error. The chain has TRBV7-7 and TRBJ2-1; 8 nucleotides align to TRBD2. Germline V CDR1 and CDR2: SSHAT, FNYEAQ (reference sequence). The CDR3 is 14 amino acids. The CDR3 DNA reads as TGTGCTAGCAGCGACGGACTAGCTTACAATGAGCAGTTCTTC. It is translated as CASSDGLAYNEQFF. Full variable domain (missing parts from reference TRBV7-7 and TRBJ2-1): GAGVSQSPRYKVTKRGQDVTLRCDPISSHATLYWYQQALGQGPEFLTYFNYEAQPDKSGLPSDRFSAERPEGSISTLTIQRTEQRDSAMYRCASSDGLAYNEQFFGPGTRLTVL.

This clonotype was seen at least ten times. The chain carries TRBV7-8 and TRBJ2-2; 10 positions match TRBD1. The junction had 10 bases not matched to a gene; V was cut back by 5 bases and J by 4 bases. This CDR3 has 17 amino acids. Germline V lookup: CDR1 SGHVS, CDR2 FQNEAQ. For the CDR3, the DNA is TGTGCCAGCAGCCCAGTGGGACAGGGGCGAGGCACCGGGGAGCTGTTTTTT. This codes for CASSPVGQGRGTGELFF.

This clonotype was seen once. J is TRBJ2-3 and V is TRBV3-1, with D possibly matching TRBD2 (5 bases). Trimming took off 2 bases at V and 4 bases at J, with 16 bases between the two ends. Germline loops: CDR1 LGHDT, CDR2 YNNKEL (reference sequence). This CDR3 contains 16 residues. CDR3 sequence reads: CASSQLGPPRADTQYF. CDR3 DNA: TGTGCCAGCAGCCAACTCGGCCCCCCGCGGGCAGATACGCAGTATTTT.

The chain links TRBV5-4 to TRBJ2-1; D is perhaps TRBD1 (6 bases). The CDR3 is 15 amino acids. The V and J ends lost 4 bases and 4 bases respectively, with 15 bases between them. In germline, CDR1 is SGHNT, CDR2 YYREEE (reference sequence). CDR3 in amino acids: CASSADGQRYNEQFF. DNA of the CDR3: TGTGCCAGCAGCGCGGACGGACAGCGATACAATGAGCAGTTCTTC. Using reference TRBV5-4 and TRBJ2-1 for the parts outside the CDR3, the full variable domain is ETGVTQSPTHLIKTRGQQVTLRCSSQSGHNTVSWYQQALGQGPQFIFQYYREEENGRGNFPPRFSGLQFPNYSSELNVNALELDDSALYLCASSADGQRYNEQFFGPGTRLTVL.

This clonotype came up many times. The J gene is TRBJ2-5, the V gene TRBV7-2; tentatively, D is TRBD1 (5 bases). The V end was cut by 5 bases, the J end by 3 bases, with 16 bases between. CDR1 and CDR2 from the germline V gene are SGHTA and FQGNSA. The CDR3 is made up of 15 amino acids. The CDR3 DNA is TGTGCCAGCAGCCAGTGGTGGGGCATGAAAGAGACCCAGTACTTC. Encoded protein: CASSQWWGMKETQYF.

The chain joins TRBV7-9 to TRBJ1-2; D gene ambiguous. The CDR3 length is 13 residues. Germline lookup yields CDR1 SEHNR and CDR2 FQNEAQ (reference sequence). The V gene lost 7 bases and the J gene lost 4 bases, with 13 bases spanning the gap. CDR3 in amino acids: CASTLGPPYGYTF. The CDR3 nucleotides read TGTGCCAGCACCCTTGGGCCTCCCTATGGCTACACCTTC.

This chain links TRBV2 with TRBJ2-1, with unresolved D. In germline, CDR1 is SNHLY, CDR2 FYNNEI. CDR3 length equals 15 residues. V was shortened by 7 bases and J by 0 bases, with 13 bases between the two germline ends. CDR3 region: CASTDGESSYNEQFF. The CDR3 DNA reads TGTGCCAGCACCGACGGTGAAAGCTCCTACAATGAGCAGTTCTTC.

The chain links TRBV7-4 to TRBJ2-7, with 9 positions matching TRBD1. Germline V gene sequence: CDR1 SGHVT, CDR2 SQSDAQ. This CDR3 is built from 19 residues. The junction had 16 bases not matched to a gene; V was cut back by 0 bases and J by 4 bases. Here the CDR3 reads CASSLAHRGPAQRPYEQYV. CDR3 sequence (DNA): TGTGCCAGCAGCTTAGCTCACAGGGGGCCGGCCCAGCGACCATACGAGCAGTACGTC.

The chain combines TRBV7-3 with TRBJ1-1; the D gene is possibly TRBD1 (6 bases). The CDR3 loop spans 16 amino acids. Trimming left V 2 bases short and J 0 bases short, with 13 bases between. CDR1 is SGHTA and CDR2 is FQGTGA in the germline V gene. CDR3 region: CASSLDRGSMNTEAFF. The DNA of the CDR3 is TGTGCCAGCAGCTTAGATAGGGGGAGCATGAACACTGAAGCTTTCTTT.

This clonotype has a count of ten or more. The chain couples TRBV10-2 to TRBJ2-1, with D possibly TRBD2 on 6 matching bases. Germline assignment: CDR1 WSHSY and CDR2 SAAADI. V lost 11 bases and J 4 bases, leaving 30 bases between the germline ends. The CDR3 runs 18 residues. DNA for the CDR3: TGCGCCGCGGGGTCCGGATTAGTTGGGGGTCGAACTTACAATGAGCAGTTCTTC. Its translation: CAAGSGLVGGRTYNEQFF.

The table lists this clonotype with a count of one. The chain uses TRBV20-1 and TRBJ1-4; 8 nucleotides match TRBD1. V shed 3 bases, J shed 6 bases, and the junction held 0 bases outside the gene matches. Germline V gives CDR1 DFQATT, CDR2 SNEGSKA (reference sequence). The CDR3 is 12 amino acids. CDR3 bases: TGCAGTGCTAGGGACAGGGATGAAAAACTGTTTTTT. It is translated as CSARDRDEKLFF.

J is TRBJ1-5 and V is TRBV4-3, with D unclear. V was trimmed by 0 bases and J by 11 bases, leaving 14 bases between them. The length of the CDR3 is 14 residues. Germline V gene lookup returns CDR1 LGHNA and CDR2 YSLEER. The CDR3 DNA is TGCGCCAGCAGCCAAGATTTGTGGCAGAATTCCCAGCATTTT. It is translated as CASSQDLWQNSQHF.